This passage covers 32 T cell receptor beta chains from one sample sequenced in a study of cytomegalovirus exposure and HLA in healthy donors. PCR employed 60 Vbeta and 13 Jbeta primers. Sequencing used immunoSEQ multiplex PCR; TCRdb keeps in-frame clones, though not all of them. In the table there are 130,000 or so clones, about 80% of which are singletons. The sample taken for sequencing was PBMCs. Receptor source: a man younger than 45 in good health and CMV-seronegative.

The chain has TRBV11-2 and TRBJ2-7; 12 bases are shared with TRBD1. Trimming removed 3 bases from V and 4 bases from J; junction bases left unmatched: 4. Germline CDR1 reads SGHAT; CDR2 reads FQNNGV. CDR3 length: 15 amino acids. CDR3: CASSFGTGGFYEQYF. The CDR3 DNA reads as TGTGCCAGCAGCTTCGGGACAGGGGGCTTTTACGAGCAGTACTTC. Based on the CDR3 plus reference TRBV11-2 and TRBJ2-7, the full variable domain is EAGVAQSPRYKIIEKRQSVAFWCNPISGHATLYWYQQILGQGPKLLIQFQNNGVVDDSQLPKDRFSAERLKGVDSTLKIQPAKLEDSAVYLCASSFGTGGFYEQYFGPGTRLTVT.

This chain links TRBV6-5 with TRBJ2-7, with D unresolved. Germline V lookup: CDR1 MNHEY, CDR2 SVGAGI. The germline V and J ends were trimmed by 1 base and 3 bases, with 7 bases remaining between them. CDR3 size: 13 residues. CDR3 amino acids: CASSYWQNYEQYF. The CDR3 coding sequence is TGTGCCAGCAGTTACTGGCAGAACTACGAGCAGTACTTC.

The CDR3 loop reads CASSTRQGVTSASYEQYF. CDR3 sequence (DNA): TGTGCCAGTAGTACCAGACAGGGGGTGACTAGCGCCTCCTACGAGCAGTACTTC. This chain joins TRBV19 and TRBJ2-7, with D maybe TRBD1 (9 bases). The CDR3 spans 18 residues. Germline loops: CDR1 LNHDA, CDR2 SQIVND (reference sequence). Trimming left V 4 bases short and J 0 bases short, with 22 bases between.

This chain links TRBV28 with TRBJ2-7; D perhaps matches TRBD1 (6 bases). Germline V gene data show CDR1 as MDHEN and CDR2 as SYDVKM. Trimming shortened V by 1 base and J by 5 bases, and 9 bases separated the two germline ends. There are 13 residues in the CDR3. CDR3 nucleotide sequence: TGTGCCAGCAGTTTATCAGGGGCGGACGAGCAGTACTTC. Amino acids: CASSLSGADEQYF. The complete variable domain, with remaining parts taken from reference TRBV28 and TRBJ2-7, reads DVKVTQSSRYLVKRTGEKVFLECVQDMDHENMFWYRQDPGLGLRLIYFSYDVKMKEKGDIPEGYSVSREKKERFSLILESASTNQTSMYLCASSLSGADEQYFGPGTRLTVT.

The V gene is TRBV6-1, the J gene TRBJ2-5; no definite D call. Germline-derived CDR1 and CDR2 are MNHNS and SASEGT. CDR3 length equals 12 residues. Trimming removed 6 bases at V and 2 bases at J, with 7 bases between. This CDR3 is CASRRTQETQYF. Written as DNA, the CDR3 is TGTGCCAGCAGGCGTACTCAAGAGACCCAGTACTTC.

This chain uses TRBV29-1 with TRBJ2-1; 7 bases match TRBD2. Losses at the gene ends were 7 bases for V and 0 bases for J; bases not matched to a gene: 9. CDR1 SQVTM and CDR2 ANQGSEA come from the germline V gene. This CDR3 has 15 amino acids. CDR3 in DNA: TGCAGCGCCGGGGAGGGCTTGAGCTCCTACAATGAGCAGTTCTTC. It translates to CSAGEGLSSYNEQFF.

J is TRBJ1-2 and V is TRBV4-2; TRBD1 is a possible D gene (5 bases). V gave up 2 bases and J gave up 5 bases, with 21 bases separating them. The CDR3 has 17 residues. The germline V gene encodes CDR1 LGHNA and CDR2 YNFKEQ. CDR3 sequence (DNA): TGTGCCAGCAGCCAAACGAGCGTTAGACAGCCTCGGTATGGCTACACCTTC. Its translation: CASSQTSVRQPRYGYTF.

The chain combines TRBV18 with TRBJ1-4; perhaps TRBD1 as D (6 bases). This CDR3 region has 16 residues. CDR1 and CDR2 from the germline V gene are KGHSH and LQKENI. The germline V and J ends were trimmed by 5 bases and 0 bases, with 13 bases remaining between them. The CDR3 here is CASSTGQPATNEKLFF. CDR3 DNA sequence: TGTGCCAGCTCAACCGGACAGCCTGCAACTAATGAAAAACTGTTTTTT.

The chain couples TRBV25-1 to TRBJ1-2; D is perhaps TRBD1 (5 bases). V was cut by 5 bases and J by 5 bases, with 15 bases left in between. This CDR3 spans 14 amino acids. The germline V gene has CDR1 MGHDK and CDR2 SYGVNS. The CDR3 loop is CASSLPGIGYGYTF. The CDR3 nucleotides read TGTGCCAGCAGTCTACCAGGGATAGGATATGGCTACACCTTC.

This clone was found a few times. This rearrangement joins TRBV5-4 to TRBJ2-2; unclear D gene. There are 14 residues in the CDR3. Trimming cost V 0 bases and J 5 bases, with 8 bases left between them. Per germline, CDR1 SGHNT and CDR2 YYREEE (reference sequence). The CDR3 DNA reads as TGTGCCAGCAGCTTGGCAGGTGGGACCGGGGAGCTGTTTTTT. Its translation: CASSLAGGTGELFF.

The gene calls are TRBV28 and TRBJ1-1; TRBD1 might be the D (5 bases). V lost 4 bases to trimming and J lost 3 bases, with 6 bases between them. The CDR3 is made up of 12 amino acids. CDR1 is MDHEN, CDR2 SYDVKM, per germline. This CDR3 reads CASSSGYTEAFF. In DNA form, the CDR3 reads TGTGCCAGCAGTTCAGGGTACACTGAAGCTTTCTTT.

This chain uses TRBV4-1 with TRBJ1-3; no definite D call. This CDR3 is built from 16 residues. Germline V gives CDR1 MGHRA, CDR2 YSYEKL. Trimming shortened V by 0 bases and J by 0 bases, and 9 bases separated the two germline ends. CDR3 residues: CASSQDRQSSGNTIYF. CDR3 nucleotide sequence: TGCGCCAGCAGCCAAGATCGACAAAGCTCTGGAAACACCATATATTTT.

This chain uses TRBV4-3 with TRBJ2-3; 12 nucleotides agree with TRBD1. Looked up from germline, CDR1 is LGHNA and CDR2 is YSLEER. The CDR3 spans 15 residues. V shed 4 bases, J shed 3 bases, and the junction held 2 bases outside the gene matches. Here the CDR3 reads CASSRDRGPTDTQYF. In nucleotides, the CDR3 is TGCGCCAGCAGCCGGGACAGGGGGCCAACAGATACGCAGTATTTT.

Worth noting for this clone: An end of the junction differs from the germline gene, which may be a read error. The chain joins TRBV7-7 to TRBJ1-2; TRBD1 agrees at 7 bases. The CDR3 runs to 18 residues. CDR1 and CDR2 (germline): SSHAT, FNYEAQ (reference sequence). The CDR3 DNA follows: TGTGCTAGCAGCTTAGAGGGGGGTAGACAGGGTTTTAACTATGGCTACACCTTC. Translating it yields CASSLEGGRQGFNYGYTF.

The chain joins TRBV5-1 to TRBJ2-1; 12 bases align to TRBD2. There are 18 residues in the CDR3. Trimming cost V 4 bases and J 0 bases; bases outside gene matches: 8. Germline V CDR1 and CDR2: SGHRS, YFSETQ. CDR3 sequence reads: CASSTGTSGLSSYNEQFF. CDR3 in DNA: TGCGCCAGCAGCACCGGGACTAGCGGGTTGAGCTCCTACAATGAGCAGTTCTTC. Together with reference TRBV5-1 and TRBJ2-1, the CDR3 gives the full variable domain: KAGVTQTPRYLIKTRGQQVTLSCSPISGHRSVSWYQQTPGQGLQFLFEYFSETQRNKGNFPGRFSGRQFSNSRSEMNVSTLELGDSALYLCASSTGTSGLSSYNEQFFGPGTRLTVL.

The chain employs TRBV30 and TRBJ1-5; D uncertain. The CDR3 has 13 residues. V lost 2 bases, J lost 6 bases, and 11 bases lay in between. Per the germline V gene, CDR1 is GTSNPN and CDR2 is SVGIG (reference sequence). As DNA, the CDR3 is TGTGCCTGGAGTCGGCAGGAGGGTCAGCCCCAGCATTTT. Encoded protein: CAWSRQEGQPQHF.

The chain carries TRBV6-1 and TRBJ2-4; 10 bases are shared with TRBD2. V was clipped by 6 bases and J by 8 bases; unmatched bases: 10. Germline V gives CDR1 MNHNS, CDR2 SASEGT. This CDR3 is 15 amino acids long. This CDR3 is CASSGKRGGEDIQYF. CDR3 DNA sequence: TGTGCCAGCAGCGGAAAGCGGGGGGGCGAGGACATTCAGTACTTC.

This sequence joins TRBV10-2 and TRBJ2-6; the D is unclear. V lost 5 bases to trimming and J lost 4 bases, with 9 bases between them. Germline CDR1 reads WSHSY; CDR2 reads SAAADI. The CDR3 is made up of 14 amino acids. The CDR3 bases are TGCGCCAGCAGTCTAAACTTCGGGGCCAACGTCCTGACTTTC. It yields the protein CASSLNFGANVLTF.

The gene calls are TRBV4-2 and TRBJ1-2; a possible D gene is TRBD1 (5 bases). Trimming cost V 0 bases and J 2 bases, with 10 bases left between them. There are 15 residues in the CDR3. Germline-derived CDR1 and CDR2 are LGHNA and YNFKEQ. The CDR3 DNA is TGTGCCAGCAGCCAAGATATGGGGCAGAACTATGGCTACACCTTC. It codes for CASSQDMGQNYGYTF.

The V gene is TRBV5-6, the J gene TRBJ2-7, with a possible D match to TRBD1 (6 bases). Germline V gives CDR1 SGHDT, CDR2 YYEEEE. This CDR3 contains 14 residues. V lost 0 bases and J lost 5, with 12 bases in between. The chain's CDR3 is CASSLGQVRHEQYF. The CDR3 region has the DNA TGTGCCAGCAGCTTGGGACAGGTCAGACACGAGCAGTACTTC.

The chain couples TRBV12-5 to TRBJ2-3, with 8 bases aligning to TRBD1. Trimming cost V 3 bases and J 8 bases; bases outside gene matches: 1. CDR1 and CDR2 (germline): LGHNT, FRNRAP. The CDR3 contains 12 residues. The CDR3 sequence is CASGFGQGTQYF. DNA of the CDR3: TGTGCTAGTGGTTTCGGACAGGGTACGCAGTATTTT.

V and J are TRBV6-6 and TRBJ2-7; 10 nucleotides agree with TRBD2. V lost 0 bases, J lost 2 bases, and 4 bases stayed unmatched. CDR1 and CDR2 from the germline V gene are MNHNY and SVGAGI (reference sequence). This CDR3 is 16 amino acids long. CDR3 sequence (DNA): TGTGCCAGCAGTTACTCGGGGACTAGCGTAACCTACGAGCAGTACTTC. Protein: CASSYSGTSVTYEQYF.

The chain carries TRBV2 and TRBJ2-2; unclear D gene. V lost 5 bases and J lost 5, with 12 bases in between. In germline, CDR1 is SNHLY, CDR2 FYNNEI. The CDR3 loop spans 14 amino acids. This chain's CDR3 is CASSPNILTGELFF. CDR3 sequence (DNA): TGTGCCAGCAGTCCGAACATACTAACCGGGGAGCTGTTTTTT.

This clone occurred a few times. CDR3 protein: CSVEPQAGSDYTF. Written as DNA, the CDR3 is TGCAGCGTTGAGCCTCAGGCAGGCTCCGACTACACCTTC. The chain links TRBV29-1 to TRBJ1-2; D call uncertain. Per germline, CDR1 SQVTM and CDR2 ANQGSEA. This CDR3 has 13 residues. V was trimmed by 3 bases and J by 10 bases, leaving 18 bases between them.

This chain links TRBV9 with TRBJ2-1, with 8 bases identical to TRBD2. Germline loops: CDR1 SGDLS, CDR2 YYNGEE. The CDR3 consists of 16 residues. Germline trimming cut 0 bases from V and 2 bases from J; bases unmatched to any gene: 4. The CDR3 here is CASSVGGLAPYNEQFF. The CDR3 nucleotides read TGTGCCAGCAGCGTAGGCGGACTAGCCCCCTACAATGAGCAGTTCTTC.

The CDR3 reads CASSPTRGLDTEAFF. DNA for the CDR3: TGCGCCAGCAGCCCTACCAGGGGGCTGGACACTGAAGCTTTCTTT. V is TRBV5-1 and J is TRBJ1-1; TRBD1 matches at 8 bases. After removal of 4 bases from V and 3 bases from J, the junction contained 8 bases not matched to a gene. The CDR3 contains 15 residues. Germline-derived CDR1 and CDR2 are SGHRS and YFSETQ.

This clone appeared a single time. The chain couples TRBV5-4 to TRBJ2-7; 8 nucleotides match TRBD1. With 2 bases clipped from V and 4 bases from J, the junction kept 8 bases outside the gene matches. This CDR3 has 15 residues. Germline V lookup: CDR1 SGHNT, CDR2 YYREEE (reference sequence). This CDR3 is CASSLSGQGGYEQYF. The DNA for the CDR3 is TGTGCCAGCAGCTTATCAGGACAGGGAGGATACGAGCAGTACTTC.

The chain has TRBV28 and TRBJ1-5; TRBD1 matches at 12 bases. The CDR3 is made up of 18 amino acids. Germline V gene sequence: CDR1 MDHEN, CDR2 SYDVKM. The trim removed 7 bases at V and 2 bases at J, leaving 12 bases unmatched. The CDR3 coding sequence is TGTGCCAGCATCCGTTCCGGGACAGGGGGCTTGGGCAATCAGCCCCAGCATTTT. Encoded protein: CASIRSGTGGLGNQPQHF.

The J gene is TRBJ1-4, the V gene TRBV21-1; the DNA was not used to check the table's D call, TRBD1. TRBV21-1 is a known pseudogene. CDR3 length: 15 residues. The CDR3 DNA is TGTGCCAGCAGCAAACAGGGCAGCGTTAATGAAAAACTGTTTTTT. Its translation is CASSKQGSVNEKLFF.

The chain is built from TRBV5-1 and TRBJ1-6, with D perhaps matching TRBD1 (6 bases). CDR1 SGHRS and CDR2 YFSETQ come from the germline V gene. The CDR3 spans 15 residues. Trimming took off 1 base at V and 7 bases at J, with 12 bases between the two ends. The CDR3 here is CASSLLEQGNSPLHF. In DNA, the CDR3 is TGCGCCAGCAGCTTGCTGGAGCAGGGGAATTCACCCCTCCACTTT.

This chain uses TRBV4-2 with TRBJ2-1, with 10 bases matching TRBD2. This CDR3 has 16 residues. Germline V CDR1 and CDR2: LGHNA, YNFKEQ. V lost 3 bases and J lost 7; bases outside the gene matches: 9. The CDR3 DNA sequence: TGTGCCAGCAGCCACCTTAAGCGGGGGGGCAAAAATGAGCAGTTCTTC. Amino acids: CASSHLKRGGKNEQFF.

This chain connects TRBV7-2 to TRBJ2-7; 13 positions agree with TRBD2. V lost 5 bases to trimming and J lost 4 bases; unmatched junction nucleotides: 8. The CDR3 is 16 amino acids. CDR1 is SGHTA, CDR2 FQGNSA, per germline. CDR3 coding DNA: TGTGCCAGCAGCCTTCTTACTAGCGGGGGGGCTTACGAGCAGTACTTC. Its translation is CASSLLTSGGAYEQYF.